Each of the 2 T cell receptor beta chains below was sequenced from the same sample in a study of cytomegalovirus exposure and HLA in healthy donors. The table came from immunoSEQ multiplex PCR; TCRdb's copy has only in-frame clones and leaves some out. The data contain approximately 76,000 clones, roughly 94% of them singletons. The sample comprised PBMCs. These receptors originate from a woman aged 18-35 years in good health and CMV-seropositive.

The chain combines TRBV9 with TRBJ2-7, with 7 positions matching TRBD2. The CDR3 is made up of 17 amino acids. Trimming took 0 bases from V and 0 from J; bases not matched to a gene: 9. CDR1 and CDR2 from the germline V gene are SGDLS and YYNGEE. In nucleotides, the CDR3 is TGTGCCAGCAGCGTAGGGGAGGCGGGAGCGTTCTCCTACGAGCAGTACTTC. This gives the protein CASSVGEAGAFSYEQYF.

This clone appeared a single time. This sequence joins TRBV27 and TRBJ2-1; the match to TRBD2 covers 8 bases. V was clipped by 2 bases and J by 4 bases; unmatched bases: 4. From germline, CDR1 is MNHEY and CDR2 SMNVEV (reference sequence). The CDR3 is 15 residues long. This CDR3 is CASSLAGGTYNEQFF. In DNA, the CDR3 is TGTGCCAGCAGTTTAGCGGGAGGTACTTACAATGAGCAGTTCTTC.